The next 19 T cell receptor beta chains were all read from a single sample in a study of graft-versus-host responses after intestinal transplantation. TCRdb's copy holds only in-frame clones and misses some; the assay was immunoSEQ multiplex PCR. The repertoire holds 30,000 to 40,000 clones, with around 94% as singletons. These TCRs are of unknown antigen specificity. This sample comprised unstimulated CD4+ T cells sorted from spleen or lymph node cells, obtained before transplant. The receptors shown here come from a human donor who was the organ donor for an intestinal transplant.

The V call is TRBV5-1, the J call TRBJ2-2; 7 positions match TRBD1. This CDR3 has 16 amino acids. Trimming took 0 bases from V and 2 from J; bases not matched to a gene: 4. CDR1 SGHRS and CDR2 YFSETQ come from the germline V gene. This chain's CDR3 is CASSLGGGPNTGELFF. DNA of the CDR3: TGCGCCAGCAGCTTGGGAGGGGGCCCCAACACCGGGGAGCTGTTTTTT.

The rearrangement uses TRBV25-1 and TRBJ1-1; D possibly corresponds to TRBD1 (5 bases). This CDR3 contains 14 residues. The germline V gene encodes CDR1 MGHDK and CDR2 SYGVNS. V was trimmed by 7 bases and J by 0 bases, leaving 12 bases between them. The CDR3 loop is CASTSGPMNTEAFF. CDR3 DNA: TGTGCCAGCACCTCAGGGCCCATGAACACTGAAGCTTTCTTT.

The chain has TRBV5-1 and TRBJ2-2; D not resolved. V lost 0 bases, J lost 6 bases, and 3 bases lay in between. The CDR3 is 12 residues long. Per germline, CDR1 SGHRS and CDR2 YFSETQ. The CDR3 region has the DNA TGCGCCAGCAGCTTGGCCCCCGGGGAGCTGTTTTTT. Translating it yields CASSLAPGELFF. Complete variable domain (other parts from reference TRBV5-1 and TRBJ2-2): KAGVTQTPRYLIKTRGQQVTLSCSPISGHRSVSWYQQTPGQGLQFLFEYFSETQRNKGNFPGRFSGRQFSNSRSEMNVSTLELGDSALYLCASSLAPGELFFGEGSRLTVL.

This chain links TRBV19 with TRBJ1-2; possible D gene TRBD1, 5 bases. CDR3 length: 13 amino acids. V lost 3 bases and J 6 bases, leaving 11 bases between the germline ends. CDR1 and CDR2 from the germline V gene are LNHDA and SQIVND (reference sequence). CDR3 protein: CASSIQGVDGYTF. CDR3 in DNA: TGTGCCAGTAGTATTCAGGGAGTGGATGGCTACACCTTC.

The rearrangement links TRBV2 to TRBJ1-1, with 8 bases fitting TRBD1. This CDR3 region has 16 residues. V was pared by 4 bases and J by 1 base, with 8 bases of the junction left unmatched. Per germline, CDR1 SNHLY and CDR2 FYNNEI. The CDR3 region has the DNA TGTGCCAGCAGTGCAGGGGGCCGTGGATGGAACACTGAAGCTTTCTTT. This translates into CASSAGGRGWNTEAFF.

The V gene is TRBV18, the J gene TRBJ1-1; unclear D gene. The CDR3 sequence is 15 residues long. Germline V gene lookup returns CDR1 KGHSH and CDR2 LQKENI. V gave up 2 bases and J gave up 3 bases, with 13 bases separating them. In DNA form, the CDR3 reads TGTGCCAGCTCACCAGGGATAGGGTGGGACACTGAAGCTTTCTTT. This codes for CASSPGIGWDTEAFF.

V is TRBV5-6 and J is TRBJ2-3, with 12 bases aligning to TRBD1. This CDR3 is built from 16 residues. Germline loops: CDR1 SGHDT, CDR2 YYEEEE. V was pared by 2 bases and J by 2 bases, with 3 bases of the junction left unmatched. CDR3 amino acids: CASSFRDRGLTDTQYF. Here the CDR3 DNA reads TGTGCCAGCAGCTTCCGGGACAGGGGGCTCACAGATACGCAGTATTTT. Drawing the rest from reference TRBV5-6 and TRBJ2-3, the complete variable domain is DAGVTQSPTHLIKTRGQQVTLRCSPKSGHDTVSWYQQALGQGPQFIFQYYEEEERQRGNFPDRFSGHQFPNYSSELNVNALLLGDSALYLCASSFRDRGLTDTQYFGPGTRLTVL.

The chain recombines TRBV28 with TRBJ2-1; TRBD2 matches 9 bases. Germline lookup yields CDR1 MDHEN and CDR2 SYDVKM. Losses at the gene ends were 5 bases for V and 10 bases for J; bases not matched to a gene: 15. The CDR3 spans 16 residues. CDR3 nucleotides: TGTGCCAGCAGTACATTGGGGCTAGCGGGGCCGAGGGAGCAGTTCTTC. This sequence encodes CASSTLGLAGPREQFF. The variable domain in full, completed from reference TRBV28 and TRBJ2-1, reads DVKVTQSSRYLVKRTGEKVFLECVQDMDHENMFWYRQDPGLGLRLIYFSYDVKMKEKGDIPEGYSVSREKKERFSLILESASTNQTSMYLCASSTLGLAGPREQFFGPGTRLTVL.

The V call is TRBV29-1, the J call TRBJ2-3; perhaps TRBD1 as D (5 bases). The germline V and J ends were trimmed by 7 bases and 3 bases, with 26 bases remaining between them. Germline V lookup: CDR1 SQVTM, CDR2 ANQGSEA. This CDR3 spans 17 amino acids. CDR3 sequence reads: CSATGWGPQGRTDTQYF. The DNA for the CDR3 is TGCAGCGCCACCGGGTGGGGTCCCCAGGGAAGGACAGATACGCAGTATTTT.

CDR3 nucleotide sequence: TGTGCCAGCAGCCGCGGACTAGCGTACACAGATACGCAGTATTTT. It encodes CASSRGLAYTDTQYF. The rearrangement links TRBV5-4 to TRBJ2-3; 9 positions match TRBD2. Germline CDR1 and CDR2: SGHNT and YYREEE (reference sequence). This CDR3 contains 15 residues. V dropped 4 bases and J dropped 2; count of bases not matched to a gene: 5. The full variable domain, its missing parts supplied by reference TRBV5-4 and TRBJ2-3, is ETGVTQSPTHLIKTRGQQVTLRCSSQSGHNTVSWYQQALGQGPQFIFQYYREEENGRGNFPPRFSGLQFPNYSSELNVNALELDDSALYLCASSRGLAYTDTQYFGPGTRLTVL.

The gene calls are TRBV6-6 and TRBJ2-7; no firm D call. V gave up 0 bases and J gave up 7 bases, with 7 bases separating them. In germline, CDR1 is MNHNY, CDR2 SVGAGI (reference sequence). The CDR3 consists of 12 residues. The CDR3 here is CASSYSAAEQYF. CDR3 in DNA: TGTGCCAGCAGTTACTCCGCAGCAGAGCAGTACTTC.

The chain links TRBV11-3 to TRBJ2-5; TRBD1 matches at 8 bases. The CDR3 has 15 residues. Trimming cost V 1 base and J 4 bases; bases outside gene matches: 5. Germline assignment: CDR1 SGHNT and CDR2 YENEEA. CDR3: CASSLGPRGLETQYF. In nucleotides, the CDR3 is TGTGCCAGCAGCTTAGGGCCCAGGGGGCTAGAGACCCAGTACTTC.

V usage is TRBV5-1 and J usage is TRBJ2-3, with 10 bases identical to TRBD1. The CDR3 covers 14 residues. J was trimmed by 4 bases and V by 8 bases; bases with no gene match: 7. CDR1 is SGHRS and CDR2 is YFSETQ in the germline V gene. This chain's CDR3 is CASSTGGGSDTQYF. CDR3 DNA sequence: TGCGCCAGTTCGACAGGGGGCGGGTCAGATACGCAGTATTTT.

This sequence joins TRBV19 and TRBJ1-4; 8 nucleotides line up with TRBD1. CDR1 is LNHDA, CDR2 SQIVND, per germline (reference sequence). Trimming cost V 6 bases and J 8 bases; bases outside gene matches: 17. The CDR3 sequence is 17 residues long. The CDR3 DNA reads as TGTGCCAGTAGCCCCAACAAGTCAGGGGGCGTTAGGGAAAAACTGTTTTTT. Translation: CASSPNKSGGVREKLFF.

The rearrangement joins TRBV2 to TRBJ2-6, with D possibly matching TRBD1 (5 bases). CDR1 SNHLY and CDR2 FYNNEI come from the germline V gene. Trimming removed 7 bases at V and 0 bases at J, with 13 bases between. The CDR3 is 16 residues long. CDR3 in DNA: TGTGCCAGCAACAGGTTCTCTTCCTCTGGGGCCAACGTCCTGACTTTC. The encoded protein is CASNRFSSSGANVLTF. Variable domain in full (rest from reference TRBV2 and TRBJ2-6): EPEVTQTPSHQVTQMGQEVILRCVPISNHLYFYWYRQILGQKVEFLVSFYNNEISEKSEIFDDQFSVERPDGSNFTLKIRSTKLEDSAMYFCASNRFSSSGANVLTFGAGSRLTVL.

This clone was seen just once. The chain employs TRBV6-1 and TRBJ1-2; D is perhaps TRBD1 (6 bases). The CDR3 has 11 amino acids. Germline V gene sequence: CDR1 MNHNS, CDR2 SASEGT. Trimming took off 8 bases at V and 6 bases at J, with 10 bases between the two ends. The CDR3 nucleotides are TGTGCCAGCGAAGACAGGCATGGCTACACCTTC. Its translation is CASEDRHGYTF.

The CDR3 loop is CASSPGQVQETQYF. In nucleotides, the CDR3 is TGCGCCAGCAGCCCGGGACAGGTCCAAGAGACCCAGTACTTC. The genes are TRBV5-1 and TRBJ2-5, with TRBD1 matching 8 bases. This CDR3 is 14 amino acids long. Germline CDR1 is SGHRS and CDR2 is YFSETQ. V was pared by 4 bases and J by 1 base, with 3 bases of the junction left unmatched.

V gene TRBV6-7 combines with J gene TRBJ1-5; D might be TRBD1 (5 bases). TRBV6-7 is flagged as an ORF with uncertain function. The CDR3 loop spans 17 amino acids. V gave up 2 bases and J gave up 1 base, with 15 bases separating them. CDR3 coding DNA: TGTGCCAGCAGTTACCTAAACGGGGGAGGAAGCAATCAGCCCCAGCATTTT. It encodes CASSYLNGGGSNQPQHF.

The chain couples TRBV10-2 to TRBJ2-5; 8 bases agree with TRBD1. The junction had 8 bases not matched to a gene; V was cut back by 6 bases and J by 5 bases. This CDR3 spans 14 amino acids. Germline CDR1 is WSHSY and CDR2 is SAAADI. The CDR3 nucleotides read TGCGCCAGCAGATACAGGGGGACGGGCGAGACCCAGTACTTC. Translation: CASRYRGTGETQYF.